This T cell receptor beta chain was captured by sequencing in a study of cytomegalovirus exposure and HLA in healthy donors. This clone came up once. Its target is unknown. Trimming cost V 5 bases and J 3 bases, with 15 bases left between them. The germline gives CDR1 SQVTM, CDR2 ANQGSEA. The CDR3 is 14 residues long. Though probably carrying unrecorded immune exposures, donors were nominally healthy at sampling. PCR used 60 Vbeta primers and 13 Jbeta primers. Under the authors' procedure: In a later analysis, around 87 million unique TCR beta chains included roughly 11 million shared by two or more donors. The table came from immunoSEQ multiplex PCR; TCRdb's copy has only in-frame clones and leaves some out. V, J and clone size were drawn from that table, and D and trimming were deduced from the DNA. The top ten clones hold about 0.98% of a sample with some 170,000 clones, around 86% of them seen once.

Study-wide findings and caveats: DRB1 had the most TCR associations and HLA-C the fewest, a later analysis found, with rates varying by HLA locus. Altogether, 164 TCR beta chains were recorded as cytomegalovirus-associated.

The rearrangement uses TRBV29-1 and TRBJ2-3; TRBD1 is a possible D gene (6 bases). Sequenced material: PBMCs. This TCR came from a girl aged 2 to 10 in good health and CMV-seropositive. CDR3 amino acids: CSVTQGRPTDTQYF. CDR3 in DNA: TGCAGCGTTACCCAGGGGCGCCCAACAGATACGCAGTATTTT.